This T cell receptor (beta chain) was captured by sequencing in a study of regulatory T cells in long-lasting Graves disease. Time point specified: persistent/refractory GD, antithyroid drugs over 5 years with positive TRAb. The TCR library used RNA extracted from PBMCs. Through Arm-PCR of CDR3 regions and iRepertoire HTBI primers, TCR beta libraries were built. Each CDR3 protein gets one entry after TCRdb re-called the multiplex PCR reads with MiXCR. The table lists about 420,000 distinct CDR3 sequences, roughly a quarter of them singletons. CDR3 length: 14 amino acids. The junction had 4 bases not matched to a gene; V was cut back by 3 bases and J by 1 base. Germline V CDR1 and CDR2: SQVTM, ANQGSEA.

This chain joins TRBV29-1 and TRBJ2-7; 9 nucleotides match TRBD1. Material: peripheral blood mononuclear cells (PBMCs), obtained when the disease was refractory, from a patient treated with antithyroid drugs. This receptor was taken from a female donor with Graves disease. The CDR3 sequence: CSVESGQGSYEQYF. CDR3 bases: TGCAGCGTTGAGTCCGGACAGGGGTCCTACGAGCAGTACTTC.